This T cell receptor (beta chain) emerged from a study of blood T cells in healthy people across ages. Study information: Roughly one uniquely barcoded beta molecule per two T cells was captured.

A J-beta primer mix and a sample-barcoded 5' primer were used in a second PCR of about 7 to 12 cycles. TCRdb independently ran MiXCR on the 5' RACE reads; one entry per CDR3 protein. The sample records approximately 830,000 distinct CDR3 sequences, approximately 59% being singletons. The CDR3 length is 15 residues. PBMCs numbering at least 7 million were isolated per sample. Each sample yielded at least 6 micrograms of PBMC total RNA. This clonotype was seen only a few times. The material sequenced was blood. This receptor was obtained from a man aged 30 to 45 in good health. V usage is TRBV12-3 or TRBV12-4 and J usage is TRBJ2-4; perhaps TRBD2 as D (6 bases). TRBJ2-5 matches the DNA end more closely, so the J call is doubtful. CDR3 nucleotides: TGTGCCAGCATCCCCCGGGCGGGGAGGCAAGAGACCCAGTACTTC. Translation gives CASIPRAGRQETQYF.